This paragraph covers one TCR beta chain sequence. Its antigen is unknown. Method: immunoSEQ multiplex PCR; TCRdb's copy keeps in-frame clones and lacks some. This table holds about 130,000 clones, 88% found once. Per the germline V gene, CDR1 is SGHRS and CDR2 is YFSETQ. Trimming stripped 2 bases from V and 2 bases from J, with 13 bases between. The CDR3 is 15 residues long. Time point noted: blood 2 weeks post-SBRT. Treatment here: 15 Gy SBRT to primary tumor, nephrectomy 4 weeks later. The tumor was a clear cell renal cell carcinoma. This specimen comes from a study of radiation and T cells in renal cell carcinoma. Study information: Nephrectomy followed 15 Gy stereotactic body radiation by 4 weeks.

Study findings and constraints: Top tumor clonotypes rose in blood 2 weeks post-radiation, then contracted.

Sample: blood, taken from a patient whose treatment included radiotherapy and nephrectomy. The sequence derives from a woman in her 70s with renal cell carcinoma. V gene TRBV5-1 combines with J gene TRBJ1-1; possibly TRBD1 for D (6 bases). The CDR3 is CASSFNWDKNTEAFF. CDR3 nucleotide sequence: TGCGCCAGCAGCTTTAACTGGGACAAAAACACTGAAGCTTTCTTT.